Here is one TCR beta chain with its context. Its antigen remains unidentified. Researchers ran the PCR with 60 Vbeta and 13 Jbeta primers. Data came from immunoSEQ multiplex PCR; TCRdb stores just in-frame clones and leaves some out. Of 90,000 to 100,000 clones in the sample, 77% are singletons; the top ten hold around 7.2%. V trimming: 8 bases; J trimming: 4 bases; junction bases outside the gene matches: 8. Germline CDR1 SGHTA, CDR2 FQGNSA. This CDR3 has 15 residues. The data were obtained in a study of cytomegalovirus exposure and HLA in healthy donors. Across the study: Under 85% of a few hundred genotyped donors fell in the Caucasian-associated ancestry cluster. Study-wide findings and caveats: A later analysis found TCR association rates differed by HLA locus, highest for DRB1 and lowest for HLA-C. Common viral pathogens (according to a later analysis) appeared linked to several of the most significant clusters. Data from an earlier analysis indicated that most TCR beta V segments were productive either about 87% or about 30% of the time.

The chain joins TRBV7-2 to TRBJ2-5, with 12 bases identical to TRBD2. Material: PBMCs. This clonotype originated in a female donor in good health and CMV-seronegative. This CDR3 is CASSLTSGSGETQYF. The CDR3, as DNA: TGTGCCAGCTCTTTGACTAGCGGGAGTGGAGAGACCCAGTACTTC.